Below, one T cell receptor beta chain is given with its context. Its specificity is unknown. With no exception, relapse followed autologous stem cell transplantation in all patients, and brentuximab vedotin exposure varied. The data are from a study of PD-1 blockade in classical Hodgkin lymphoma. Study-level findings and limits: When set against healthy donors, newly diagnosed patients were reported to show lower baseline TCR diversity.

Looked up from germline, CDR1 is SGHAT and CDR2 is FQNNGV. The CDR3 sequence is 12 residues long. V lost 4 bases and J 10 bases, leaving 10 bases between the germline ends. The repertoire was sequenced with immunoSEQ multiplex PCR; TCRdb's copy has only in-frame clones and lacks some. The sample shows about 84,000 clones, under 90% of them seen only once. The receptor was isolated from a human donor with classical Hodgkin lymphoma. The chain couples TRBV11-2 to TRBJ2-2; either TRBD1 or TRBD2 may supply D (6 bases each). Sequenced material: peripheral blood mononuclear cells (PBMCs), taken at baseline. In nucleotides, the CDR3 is TGTGCCAGCAGCTCCTCGGGGGCGGAGCTGTTTTTT. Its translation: CASSSSGAELFF.